The 8 T cell receptor beta chains below all came from one sample that was sequenced in a study of shared clonotypes between healthy human individuals. This table comes from immunoSEQ multiplex PCR, and its TCRdb copy is limited to in-frame clones, with some not included. The sample has more than 850,000 clones; around three quarters are singletons. The sample taken for sequencing was memory CD4+ T cells from PBMCs. Specified subset: CD45RA-negative fraction. Every receptor here comes from a man aged 18 to 29 in good health. Some clones in this sample may be carry-over from other donors' samples.

The gene calls are TRBV5-6 and TRBJ2-5; D is perhaps TRBD1 or TRBD2 (7 bases each). CDR3 length: 15 residues. Per the germline V gene, CDR1 is SGHDT and CDR2 is YYEEEE. V was trimmed by 4 bases and J by 9 bases, leaving 22 bases between them. In nucleotides, the CDR3 is TGTGCCAGCAGCCAGGGGGGCGGGAGAGCCGGGGCCCAGTACTTC. Protein sequence: CASSQGGGRAGAQYF.

The gene calls are TRBV28 and TRBJ1-5; D gene unclear. The V gene's germline CDR1 is MDHEN and CDR2 SYDVKM. The CDR3 has 14 residues. Trimming pared 5 bases from V and 9 bases from J, leaving 17 bases between. Here the CDR3 reads CASSPVTRRWPQHF. In DNA form, the CDR3 reads TGTGCCAGCAGTCCAGTAACCCGGCGGTGGCCCCAGCATTTT.

As to this clone: The sample carries other DNA sequences with the same CDR3. CDR3 in amino acids: CASSPTSDYEQYF. CDR3 DNA: TGTGCCAGCTCACCGACTAGCGACTACGAGCAGTACTTC. The chain carries TRBV18 and TRBJ2-7; 8 bases fit TRBD2. The CDR3 sequence is 13 residues long. J lost 3 bases, V lost 3 bases, and 1 base had no gene match. The germline gives CDR1 KGHSH, CDR2 LQKENI.

CDR3 residues: CASSRSLAGVRNEQFF. CDR3 DNA: TGTGCCAGCAGCCGCTCACTAGCGGGAGTTCGAAATGAGCAGTTCTTC. This chain links TRBV7-2 with TRBJ2-1; 11 bases fit TRBD2. This CDR3 comprises 16 residues. Germline-derived CDR1 and CDR2 are SGHTA and FQGNSA. V was pared by 5 bases and J by 7 bases, with 10 bases of the junction left unmatched.

The V call is TRBV5-1, the J call TRBJ2-5, with D hard to call. V lost 4 bases and J 5 bases, leaving 18 bases between the germline ends. CDR1 SGHRS and CDR2 YFSETQ come from the germline V gene. There are 15 residues in the CDR3. CDR3 amino acids: CASSLLSPAIETQYF. CDR3 nucleotide sequence: TGCGCCAGCAGCCTCCTAAGCCCGGCGATTGAGACCCAGTACTTC. The full variable domain, completed using reference TRBV5-1 and TRBJ2-5, is KAGVTQTPRYLIKTRGQQVTLSCSPISGHRSVSWYQQTPGQGLQFLFEYFSETQRNKGNFPGRFSGRQFSNSRSEMNVSTLELGDSALYLCASSLLSPAIETQYFGPGTRLLVL.

This clone was seen many times. The V gene is TRBV7-2, the J gene TRBJ2-3, with 12 positions matching TRBD2. CDR1 SGHTA and CDR2 FQGNSA come from the germline V gene. Trimming took 3 bases from V and 6 from J; bases not matched to a gene: 10. The length of the CDR3 is 17 residues. This CDR3 is CASSFSGTSGSRDTQYF. CDR3 coding DNA: TGTGCCAGCAGCTTCTCAGGGACTAGCGGGTCGAGGGATACGCAGTATTTT.

The V call is TRBV7-2, the J call TRBJ2-5; D is uncertain. Germline-derived CDR1 and CDR2 are SGHTA and FQGNSA. This CDR3 region has 15 residues. V shed 1 base and J shed 0 bases, with 9 bases lying between them. The CDR3 DNA sequence: TGTGCCAGCAGCTTAGTTAAAGGGAACCAAGAGACCCAGTACTTC. Translating gives CASSLVKGNQETQYF.

The V gene is TRBV6-6, the J gene TRBJ1-2; 7 nucleotides match TRBD1. CDR1 MNHNY and CDR2 SVGAGI come from the germline V gene (reference sequence). CDR3 length: 14 residues. The J segment lost 2 bases and the V segment lost 8 bases, leaving 8 bases of the junction unmatched. CDR3 residues: CASCPGQSNYGYTF. The CDR3, as DNA: TGTGCCAGCTGCCCGGGACAGTCGAACTATGGCTACACCTTC.